This T cell receptor (beta chain) was documented in a study of a mutant IDH1 vaccine in newly diagnosed glioma. Study-wide context: Patients under treatment included around 60% males and 37.5% females and had a mean age of about 37 years. Study-wide findings and caveats: With respect to changes in top peripheral T cell clonotypes, pseudoprogression seemed unrelated.

Trimming at V came to 7 bases and at J to 4 bases, leaving 6 bases not matched to a gene. CDR1 and CDR2 (germline): MDHEN, SYDVKM. The CDR3 covers 13 residues. The sample's time point: week 23, last vaccination. Vaccinated patients received 300 ug of mutant IDH1 20-mer peptide per dose, with topical imiquimod. Data came from immunoSEQ multiplex PCR; TCRdb stores just in-frame clones and leaves some out. The profile covers around 41,000 clones, with about 79% appearing a single time and about 6.3% taken by the ten largest. As regards this clone: Its antigen is still unknown.

The chain has TRBV28 and TRBJ1-2, with 7 bases matching TRBD1. Sequencing used PBMCs, obtained from a glioma patient whose treatment included an IDH1 peptide vaccine. The clonotype comes from a woman between 40 and 50 years old with glioma. Some clones in this sample may be carry-over from other donors' samples. CDR3 nucleotides: TGTGCCAGCATCCCAGGGGGTTCCTATGGCTACACCTTC. Translation: CASIPGGSYGYTF.